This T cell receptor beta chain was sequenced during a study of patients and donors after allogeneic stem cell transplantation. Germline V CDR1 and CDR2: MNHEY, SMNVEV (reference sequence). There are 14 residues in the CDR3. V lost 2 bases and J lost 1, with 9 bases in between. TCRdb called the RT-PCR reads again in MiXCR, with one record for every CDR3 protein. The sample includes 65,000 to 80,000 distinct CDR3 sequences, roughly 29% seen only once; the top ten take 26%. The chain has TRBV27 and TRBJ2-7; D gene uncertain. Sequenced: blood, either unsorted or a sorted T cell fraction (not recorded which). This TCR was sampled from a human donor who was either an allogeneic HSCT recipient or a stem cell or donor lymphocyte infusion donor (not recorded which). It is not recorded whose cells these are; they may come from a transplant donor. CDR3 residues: CASSLKDISYEQYF. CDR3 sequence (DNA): TGTGCCAGCAGTTTAAAAGACATATCCTACGAGCAGTACTTC.